This T cell receptor beta chain was profiled in a study of blood T cell repertoires in COVID-19. Across the whole study: Whether acute or convalescent, the COVID-19 samples came from the United States, Italy and Spain. T cells, B-cell-depleted T cells, or PBMCs supplied cDNA or gDNA.

Original data processing: Scientists estimated how many nucleated cells there were by amplifying reference gene primers. The repertoire was sequenced with immunoSEQ multiplex PCR; TCRdb's copy has only in-frame clones and lacks some. The V and J calls and clone size come from that table; D and trimming were worked out from the DNA. The sample has under 200,000 clones; around nine tenths are singletons. Germline V lookup: CDR1 LNHDA, CDR2 SQIVND (reference sequence). CDR3 size: 15 residues. J was trimmed by 6 bases and V by 6 bases; bases with no gene match: 7. Patients at the Seattle site were enrolled during active infection and followed longitudinally.

This clonotype was obtained from a man aged 55 to 70 with COVID-19, enrolled during active disease. Specimen: peripheral blood. V gene TRBV19 combines with J gene TRBJ1-6; 8 bases agree with TRBD1. This CDR3 is CASSRGQEINSPLHF. The CDR3 DNA is TGTGCCAGTAGCAGGGGACAGGAGATTAATTCACCCCTCCACTTT. The full variable domain, with the rest looked up from reference TRBV19 and TRBJ1-6, is DGGITQSPKYLFRKEGQNVTLSCEQNLNHDAMYWYRQDPGQGLRLIYYSQIVNDFQKGDIAEGYSVSREKKESFPLTVTSAQKNPTAFYLCASSRGQEINSPLHFGNGTRLTVT.